A single sample gave rise to the 14 T cell receptor beta chains below, sequenced in a study of T-cell memory formation after mild COVID-19. TCRdb analysed the 5' RACE reads with MiXCR anew, one entry per CDR3 protein. Here the sample spans hundreds of thousands of distinct CDR3 sequences, around a quarter being singletons. The sequenced sample consisted of PBMCs or a T cell subset sorted from them (not recorded which). The receptors derive from an adult woman who had mild COVID-19 (a few samples of this study predate the infection). Cell type and time point are not known.

This clonotype came up many times. The CDR3 DNA reads TGCGCCAGCAGCTTAGCTGGGACGGCGAGCTCCTACAATGAGCAGTTCTTC. Residues: CASSLAGTASSYNEQFF. The chain employs TRBV5-1 and TRBJ2-1; D possibly uses TRBD1 or TRBD2 (5 bases each). Between the trimmed V and J ends, which lost 2 bases and 0 bases, there was a span of 15 bases. The CDR3 contains 17 residues. Per the germline V gene, CDR1 is SGHRS and CDR2 is YFSETQ. Supplemented by reference TRBV5-1 and TRBJ2-1, the full variable domain reads KAGVTQTPRYLIKTRGQQVTLSCSPISGHRSVSWYQQTPGQGLQFLFEYFSETQRNKGNFPGRFSGRQFSNSRSEMNVSTLELGDSALYLCASSLAGTASSYNEQFFGPGTRLTVL.

This chain connects TRBV5-1 to TRBJ2-1, with 10 bases identical to TRBD2. The CDR3 has 17 amino acids. Germline loops: CDR1 SGHRS, CDR2 YFSETQ. The trim removed 2 bases at V and 7 bases at J, leaving 12 bases unmatched. The CDR3 is CASSLGAGGPEGNEQFF. The CDR3 DNA reads as TGCGCCAGCAGCTTAGGAGCGGGGGGGCCTGAGGGGAATGAGCAGTTCTTC.

This chain joins TRBV6-2 or TRBV6-3 and TRBJ2-5; the match to TRBD2 covers 7 bases. The germline CDR1 and CDR2 sequences are MNHEY and SVGEGT. Trimming removed 0 bases from V and 5 bases from J; junction bases left unmatched: 6. This CDR3 is built from 15 residues. CDR3 nucleotides: TGTGCCAGCAGTTACTCTCGGGAGGTGAAGGAGACCCAGTACTTC. Its protein product is CASSYSREVKETQYF.

This clonotype was counted many times. The rearrangement uses TRBV5-5 and TRBJ1-5; D might be TRBD1 (5 bases). Trimming removed 4 bases from V and 0 bases from J, with 17 bases in between. CDR1 and CDR2 from the germline V gene are SGHKS and YYEKEE (reference sequence). This CDR3 has 17 amino acids. Here the CDR3 reads CASSPLGGDSSNQPQHF. CDR3 DNA sequence: TGTGCCAGCAGCCCCTTGGGAGGGGATTCTAGCAATCAGCCCCAGCATTTT.

This clonotype was counted only a few times. V and J are TRBV20-1 and TRBJ2-7, with D maybe TRBD2 (7 bases). This CDR3 is 10 amino acids long. V was clipped by 8 bases and J by 6 bases, with 11 bases between them. Per the germline V gene, CDR1 is DFQATT and CDR2 is SNEGSKA (reference sequence). CDR3 nucleotide sequence: TGCAGTACAGGGAGGGGCGAGCAGTACTTC. Protein: CSTGRGEQYF.

The chain has TRBV14 and TRBJ2-4, with D perhaps TRBD1 or TRBD2 (5 bases each). The V end lost 0 bases, the J end lost 0 bases, and 12 bases lay between the germline ends. The CDR3 has 17 amino acids. Germline CDR1 SGHDN, CDR2 FVKESK. CDR3 residues: CASSQEGTRIAKNIQYF. The CDR3 DNA follows: TGTGCCAGCAGCCAAGAGGGGACGAGGATAGCCAAAAACATTCAGTACTTC.

There are a few counts of this clonotype. CDR3 sequence (DNA): TGTGCCAGCAGCCATATCAGGGCTGGCACAGATACGCAGTATTTT. Protein product: CASSHIRAGTDTQYF. This chain joins TRBV3-1 and TRBJ2-3; D might be TRBD1 (5 bases). V dropped 3 bases and J dropped 1 base, with 11 bases sitting between them. The germline gives CDR1 LGHDT, CDR2 YNNKEL (reference sequence). The length of the CDR3 is 15 residues.

CDR3: CSVDVGVRETQYF. CDR3 bases: TGCAGCGTTGATGTGGGGGTTCGGGAGACCCAGTACTTC. The genes are TRBV29-1 and TRBJ2-5, with D possibly called TRBD1 or TRBD2 (5 bases each). The CDR3 consists of 13 residues. Germline V gives CDR1 SQVTM, CDR2 ANQGSEA. With 3 bases removed from V and 5 bases from J, the gap between germline ends came to 13 bases.

The chain has TRBV18 and TRBJ1-1; D remains unclear. CDR1 and CDR2 (germline): KGHSH, LQKENI. Trimming took off 8 bases at V and 1 base at J, with 11 bases between the two ends. This CDR3 region has 13 residues. Here the CDR3 reads CASTRDPNTEAFF. CDR3 coding DNA: TGTGCCAGCACCCGGGATCCGAACACTGAAGCTTTCTTT.

The J gene is TRBJ1-2, the V gene TRBV19; weak D call: TRBD1 (6 bases). Trimming pared 7 bases from V and 8 bases from J, leaving 11 bases between. This CDR3 spans 11 amino acids. CDR1 is LNHDA and CDR2 is SQIVND in the germline V gene (reference sequence). DNA of the CDR3: TGTGCCAGTACCAACAGGGTCGGCTACACCTTC. Encoded protein: CASTNRVGYTF.

The J gene is TRBJ1-1, the V gene TRBV7-9; 7 bases are shared with TRBD1. This CDR3 spans 16 amino acids. Germline V lookup: CDR1 SEHNR, CDR2 FQNEAQ (reference sequence). Trimming removed 1 base from V and 6 bases from J; junction bases left unmatched: 11. CDR3 sequence (DNA): TGTGCCAGCAGCTTAGTAACAACAGGGGAAACTTCTGAAGCTTTCTTT. This gives the protein CASSLVTTGETSEAFF.

V is TRBV9 and J is TRBJ1-2; perhaps TRBD1 as D (5 bases). The CDR3 is made up of 17 amino acids. Trimming took off 0 bases at V and 4 bases at J, with 19 bases between the two ends. Looked up from germline, CDR1 is SGDLS and CDR2 is YYNGEE. The CDR3 DNA is TGTGCCAGCAGCGTAGTCAAGCAGGGTCGGTTGTTCTATGGCTACACCTTC. Translated: CASSVVKQGRLFYGYTF. Based on the CDR3 plus reference TRBV9 and TRBJ1-2, the full variable domain is DSGVTQTPKHLITATGQRVTLRCSPRSGDLSVYWYQQSLDQGLQFLIQYYNGEERAKGNILERFSAQQFPDLHSELNLSSLELGDSALYFCASSVVKQGRLFYGYTFGSGTRLTVV.

The sample holds a few counts of this clonotype. V gene TRBV7-9 combines with J gene TRBJ2-1, with 11 bases matching TRBD1. V gave up 5 bases and J gave up 9 bases; unmatched junction bases: 12. This CDR3 has 16 amino acids. CDR1 and CDR2 (germline): SEHNR, FQNEAQ (reference sequence). The DNA for the CDR3 is TGTGCCAGCAGCAATCAGGACAGGGGGCATTCGGGTGAGCAGTTCTTC. Translation: CASSNQDRGHSGEQFF.

In this sample, this clonotype turned up once. V gene TRBV11-2 combines with J gene TRBJ2-3; D is unclear. V was pared by 1 base and J by 2 bases, with 7 bases between. Germline-derived CDR1 and CDR2 are SGHAT and FQNNGV. The CDR3 is made up of 14 amino acids. The CDR3 region is CASSLGMTTDTQYF. The CDR3 bases are TGTGCCAGCAGCTTAGGGATGACCACAGATACGCAGTATTTT.